This entry describes one T cell receptor beta chain. Healthy donors matched for age and sex were used as controls. This sample was included in a study of CD8 T cells in Susac syndrome. With random hexamers, roughly 0.45 to 1 ug RNA was reverse transcribed. The CDR3 of TCR beta was amplified by immunoSEQ multiplex PCR across 54 Vbeta and 13 Jbeta. A single record per CDR3 protein comes from TCRdb applying MiXCR to the immunoSEQ multiplex PCR reads. The repertoire holds some 120,000 distinct CDR3 sequences, with around 94% as singletons. The sequenced material came from CD4+ T cells from PBMCs. This clonotype was sampled from a human donor in good health.

The CDR3 coding sequence is TGTGCCAGCAGCCAGTTCTCCTGGGAGAGTCAAGAGACCCAGTACTTC. Translating it yields CASSQFSWESQETQYF. V is TRBV3-1 and J is TRBJ2-5, with D perhaps TRBD2 (5 bases). V was cut by 3 bases and J by 2 bases, with 16 bases left in between. Germline-derived CDR1 and CDR2 are LGHDT and YNNKEL (reference sequence). This CDR3 has 16 amino acids.